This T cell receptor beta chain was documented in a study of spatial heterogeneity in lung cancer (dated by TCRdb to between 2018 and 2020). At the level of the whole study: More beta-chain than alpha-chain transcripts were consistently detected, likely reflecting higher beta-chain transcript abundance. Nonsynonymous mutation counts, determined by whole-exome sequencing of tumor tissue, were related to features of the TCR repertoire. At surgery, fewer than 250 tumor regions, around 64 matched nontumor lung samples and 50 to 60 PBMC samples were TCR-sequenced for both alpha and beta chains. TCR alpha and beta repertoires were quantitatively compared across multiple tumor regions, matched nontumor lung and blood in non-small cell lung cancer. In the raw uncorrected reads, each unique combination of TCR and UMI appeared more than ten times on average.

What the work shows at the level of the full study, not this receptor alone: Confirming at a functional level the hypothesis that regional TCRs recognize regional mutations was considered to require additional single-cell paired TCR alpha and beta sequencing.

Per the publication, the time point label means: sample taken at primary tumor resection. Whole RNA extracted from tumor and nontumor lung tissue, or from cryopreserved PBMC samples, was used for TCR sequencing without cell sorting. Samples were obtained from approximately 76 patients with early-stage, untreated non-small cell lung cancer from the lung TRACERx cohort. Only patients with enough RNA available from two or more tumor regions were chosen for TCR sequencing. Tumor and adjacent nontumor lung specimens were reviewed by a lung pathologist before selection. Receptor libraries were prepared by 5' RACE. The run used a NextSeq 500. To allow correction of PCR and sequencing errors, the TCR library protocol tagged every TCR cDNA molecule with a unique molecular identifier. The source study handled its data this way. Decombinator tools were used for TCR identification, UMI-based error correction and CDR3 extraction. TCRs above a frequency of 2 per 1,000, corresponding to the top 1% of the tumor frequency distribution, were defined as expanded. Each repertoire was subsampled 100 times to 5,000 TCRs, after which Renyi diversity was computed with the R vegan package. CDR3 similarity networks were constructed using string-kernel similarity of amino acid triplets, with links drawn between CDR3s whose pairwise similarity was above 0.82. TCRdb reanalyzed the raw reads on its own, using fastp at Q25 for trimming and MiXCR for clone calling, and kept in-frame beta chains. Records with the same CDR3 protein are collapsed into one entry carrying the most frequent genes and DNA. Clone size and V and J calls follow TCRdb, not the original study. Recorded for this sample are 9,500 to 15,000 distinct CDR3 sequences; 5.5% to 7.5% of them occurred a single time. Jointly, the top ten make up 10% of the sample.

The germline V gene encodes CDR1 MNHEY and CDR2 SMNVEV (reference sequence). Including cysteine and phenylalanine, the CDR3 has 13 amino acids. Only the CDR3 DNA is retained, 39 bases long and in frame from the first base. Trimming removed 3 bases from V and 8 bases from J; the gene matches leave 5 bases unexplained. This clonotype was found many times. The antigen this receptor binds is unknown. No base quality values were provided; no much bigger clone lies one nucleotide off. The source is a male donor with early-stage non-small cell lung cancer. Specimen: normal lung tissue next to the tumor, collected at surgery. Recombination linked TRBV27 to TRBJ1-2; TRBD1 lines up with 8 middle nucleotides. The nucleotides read TGTGCCAGCAGTTTCCGACAGGGGCAAGGCTACACCTTC. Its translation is CASSFRQGQGYTF.